This T cell receptor (beta chain) stems from a study of blood T cell repertoires in COVID-19. Study details: Sites across the United States, Italy and Spain contributed samples from acute and convalescent COVID-19. In each case, the material was cDNA or gDNA derived from T cells, B-cell-depleted T cells, or PBMCs.

The ends were cut back, 2 bases at V and 6 bases at J, with 5 bases in the middle. The CDR3 loop spans 12 amino acids. The table lists this clone with a count of one. As processed by the authors: Quantification of nucleated cells was approximated via reference gene primer amplification. Data came from immunoSEQ multiplex PCR; TCRdb stores just in-frame clones and leaves some out. The V and J calls and the clone size are those of that table, but D and trimming were determined from the DNA. Of over 400,000 clones in the sample, 85% to 90% were seen once. Source material: peripheral blood. The chain recombines TRBV12-3 or TRBV12-4 with TRBJ2-4, with a tentative D call TRBD2 (5 bases). The TCR originated in a woman aged 45-65 years with COVID-19, enrolled during active disease. The CDR3 DNA reads as TGTGCCAGCAGTTTAAGCGGAAACATTCAGTACTTC. It translates to CASSLSGNIQYF.